The next 30 T cell receptor beta chains were all read from a single sample in a study of lymphopenia after photon versus proton radiotherapy. Sequencing used immunoSEQ multiplex PCR; TCRdb keeps in-frame clones, though not all of them. This sample has about 70,000 clones, with about 87% found just once. Sequencing was performed on peripheral blood, taken from a patient treated with proton-based radiotherapy. These receptor sequences come from a man older than 75 with esophageal cancer.

Turning to this clone: This may arise from a read error, as a much more abundant clone is one base away. The V gene is TRBV2, the J gene TRBJ1-1; D is unresolved. Trimming cost V 7 bases and J 3 bases, with 12 bases left between them. The CDR3 has 13 amino acids. Germline-derived CDR1 and CDR2 are SNHLY and FYNNEI. The chain's CDR3 is CASTYTSHTEAFF. The CDR3 coding sequence is TGTGCCAGCACCTATACATCACACACTGAAGCTTTCTTT.

This clone was observed a single time. This chain uses TRBV19 with TRBJ2-1; TRBD2 matches at 7 bases. This CDR3 contains 16 residues. The V segment lost 1 base and the J segment 6 bases; nucleotides outside the gene matches: 9. From germline, CDR1 is LNHDA and CDR2 SQIVND (reference sequence). CDR3 sequence: CASSIVGGRASNEQFF. CDR3 bases: TGTGCCAGTAGTATAGTTGGAGGGAGGGCCTCCAATGAGCAGTTCTTC. Drawing the rest from reference TRBV19 and TRBJ2-1, the complete variable domain is DGGITQSPKYLFRKEGQNVTLSCEQNLNHDAMYWYRQDPGQGLRLIYYSQIVNDFQKGDIAEGYSVSREKKESFPLTVTSAQKNPTAFYLCASSIVGGRASNEQFFGPGTRLTVL.

The chain recombines TRBV18 with TRBJ2-2, with a possible D match to TRBD1 (5 bases). V lost 2 bases to trimming and J lost 2 bases, with 9 bases between them. CDR3 length: 15 residues. From germline, CDR1 is KGHSH and CDR2 LQKENI. CDR3 DNA sequence: TGTGCCAGCTCACCAACCCAGGGTAACACCGGGGAGCTGTTTTTT. Protein product: CASSPTQGNTGELFF.

The table lists this clone with a few counts. The chain's CDR3 is CASSVLWTGNTIYF. The CDR3 coding sequence is TGTGCCAGCAGCGTACTCTGGACAGGAAACACCATATATTTT. The chain uses TRBV9 and TRBJ1-3; a possible D gene is TRBD1 (5 bases). The CDR3 sequence is 14 residues long. The germline V gene has CDR1 SGDLS and CDR2 YYNGEE. V dropped 1 base and J dropped 4 bases, with 9 bases sitting between them.

The rearrangement links TRBV7-2 to TRBJ2-7; 9 nucleotides align to TRBD1. Per the germline V gene, CDR1 is SGHTA and CDR2 is FQGNSA. Unmatched junction bases numbered 4, after V lost 2 bases and J lost 2 bases. There are 15 residues in the CDR3. The CDR3 sequence is CASSLFGTGTYEQYF. CDR3 nucleotide sequence: TGTGCCAGCAGCTTATTTGGGACAGGGACCTACGAGCAGTACTTC.

The V gene is TRBV7-9, the J gene TRBJ2-7; 14 bases fit TRBD2. The CDR3 loop spans 19 amino acids. The J segment lost 0 bases and the V segment lost 2 bases, leaving 9 bases of the junction unmatched. Germline CDR1 reads SEHNR; CDR2 reads FQNEAQ (reference sequence). DNA for the CDR3: TGTGCCAGCAGCTTACCGACTAGCGGGGGGGTAAGGAGCTCCTACGAGCAGTACTTC. Translation: CASSLPTSGGVRSSYEQYF.

In DNA, the CDR3 is TGCGCCAGCAGCCAACCAGGGCTCTCTGGAAACACCATATATTTT. Protein sequence: CASSQPGLSGNTIYF. This sequence joins TRBV4-1 and TRBJ1-3; D is perhaps TRBD1 (5 bases). Per the germline V gene, CDR1 is MGHRA and CDR2 is YSYEKL. CDR3 length: 15 residues. The ends were cut back, 2 bases at V and 0 bases at J, with 8 bases in the middle.

This clone was detected a few times. The genes are TRBV4-3 and TRBJ1-5; D gene uncertain. The CDR3 loop spans 15 amino acids. Trimming removed 4 bases from V and 0 bases from J, with 10 bases in between. Germline CDR1 reads LGHNA; CDR2 reads YSLEER. CDR3 amino acids: CASSRLYRSNQPQHF. CDR3 in DNA: TGCGCCAGCAGCCGACTGTACCGTAGCAATCAGCCCCAGCATTTT.

CDR3 nucleotides: TGTGCCAGCAGTTTGACCTCCGACAGTCGTCTGTTTTTT. Translating gives CASSLTSDSRLFF. The rearrangement joins TRBV27 to TRBJ1-4; perhaps TRBD1 as D (5 bases). V was trimmed by 3 bases and J by 14 bases, leaving 16 bases between them. Germline CDR1 reads MNHEY; CDR2 reads SMNVEV (reference sequence). The CDR3 runs to 13 residues.

V usage is TRBV4-3 and J usage is TRBJ2-7; 9 nucleotides line up with TRBD2. This CDR3 has 15 amino acids. The germline V gene encodes CDR1 LGHNA and CDR2 YSLEER. V shed 6 bases, J shed 2 bases, and the junction held 8 bases outside the gene matches. In DNA form, the CDR3 reads TGCGCCAGCAGTGAAAGCGCGGGAGGGCCCTACGAGCAGTACTTC. Translated, it gives CASSESAGGPYEQYF.

The chain joins TRBV6-6 to TRBJ1-6; a possible D gene is TRBD1 (6 bases). With 5 bases removed from V and 9 bases from J, the gap between germline ends came to 17 bases. CDR3 length: 15 amino acids. The germline gives CDR1 MNHNY, CDR2 SVGAGI (reference sequence). The CDR3 is CASSPTQGGISPLHF. The CDR3 bases are TGTGCCAGCAGTCCAACACAGGGCGGGATTTCACCCCTCCACTTT.

DNA for the CDR3: TGTGCCAGCAGTGTTCCGGGGGAGGTTGGCTACACCTTC. Translating gives CASSVPGEVGYTF. The chain is built from TRBV25-1 and TRBJ1-2; tentative D call: TRBD1 (5 bases). The CDR3 contains 13 residues. Germline CDR1 and CDR2: MGHDK and SYGVNS. V lost 4 bases and J 7 bases, leaving 13 bases between the germline ends.

V and J are TRBV9 and TRBJ2-7; no reliable D call. The CDR3 length is 14 residues. The germline V and J ends were trimmed by 0 bases and 3 bases, with 10 bases remaining between them. The germline V gene encodes CDR1 SGDLS and CDR2 YYNGEE. CDR3 amino acids: CASSVDGADYEQYF. The CDR3 DNA sequence: TGTGCCAGCAGCGTAGATGGCGCCGACTACGAGCAGTACTTC. The full variable domain, in which reference TRBV9 and TRBJ2-7 provide the parts outside the CDR3, is DSGVTQTPKHLITATGQRVTLRCSPRSGDLSVYWYQQSLDQGLQFLIQYYNGEERAKGNILERFSAQQFPDLHSELNLSSLELGDSALYFCASSVDGADYEQYFGPGTRLTVT.

The chain uses TRBV7-9 and TRBJ2-2, with a possible D match to TRBD2 (5 bases). Trimming removed 5 bases at V and 4 bases at J, with 8 bases between. The V gene's germline CDR1 is SEHNR and CDR2 FQNEAQ (reference sequence). This CDR3 spans 13 amino acids. CDR3 residues: CASSLTTTGELFF. The CDR3 DNA is TGTGCCAGCAGCCTGACTACCACCGGGGAGCTGTTTTTT. The full variable domain, rest sourced from reference TRBV7-9 and TRBJ2-2, is DTGVSQNPRHKITKRGQNVTFRCDPISEHNRLYWYRQTLGQGPEFLTYFQNEAQLEKSRLLSDRFSAERPKGSFSTLEIQRTEQGDSAMYLCASSLTTTGELFFGEGSRLTVL.

The V gene is TRBV9, the J gene TRBJ2-1; either TRBD1 or TRBD2 may fit D (6 bases each). This CDR3 region has 15 residues. Between the trimmed V and J ends, which lost 2 bases and 6 bases, there was a span of 15 bases. Germline CDR1 is SGDLS and CDR2 is YYNGEE. The CDR3 DNA reads as TGTGCCAGCAGCGTTACAGGGACTGGGCCCAATGAGCAGTTCTTC. Translation gives CASSVTGTGPNEQFF.

This clone was counted a few times. Mismatch with germline at one junction end may stem from a read error. The chain has TRBV4-3 and TRBJ2-7; D is possibly TRBD1 or TRBD2 (5 bases each). Germline V gene sequence: CDR1 LGHNA, CDR2 YSLEER. The CDR3 is 10 amino acids. The chain's CDR3 is CASSPPGRCF. CDR3 bases: TGCGCCAGCAGCCCCCCGGGACGATGCTTC.

The chain employs TRBV21-1 and TRBJ1-3. TRBV21-1 is a known pseudogene. The CDR3 extends over 16 amino acids. The CDR3 is CASSKLWGCSGNTIYF. CDR3 DNA: TGTGCCAGCAGCAAGCTTTGGGGGTGCTCTGGAAACACCATATATTTT.

This clone was found a few times. V is TRBV18 and J is TRBJ2-5; D remains ambiguous. V was shortened by 3 bases and J by 4 bases, with 6 bases between the two germline ends. CDR3 length: 12 residues. Germline V gene sequence: CDR1 KGHSH, CDR2 LQKENI. In nucleotides, the CDR3 is TGTGCCAGCTCACCGGAAACAGAGACCCAGTACTTC. It translates to CASSPETETQYF.

The genes are TRBV7-9 and TRBJ1-4; D unclear. Germline V gene data show CDR1 as SEHNR and CDR2 as FQNEAQ (reference sequence). Trimming removed 3 bases at V and 10 bases at J, with 12 bases between. CDR3 length: 13 residues. CDR3 sequence (DNA): TGTGCCAGCAGCTTTAGAGGAGATGGAAAACTGTTTTTT. It codes for CASSFRGDGKLFF.

This clone was picked up one time. The chain recombines TRBV30 with TRBJ2-3, with no clear D. This CDR3 region has 10 residues. Germline CDR1 and CDR2: GTSNPN and SVGIG (reference sequence). The DNA for the CDR3 is TGTGCAGGCGGCACAGATACGCAGTATTTT. The encoded protein is CAGGTDTQYF.

The gene calls are TRBV18 and TRBJ1-2; D is unresolved. Germline V gene sequence: CDR1 KGHSH, CDR2 LQKENI. This CDR3 is 16 amino acids long. V dropped 2 bases and J dropped 2 bases, with 15 bases sitting between them. The CDR3 DNA is TGTGCCAGCTCACCAACTTCTCAGAGGGTCAACTATGGCTACACCTTC. Its translation: CASSPTSQRVNYGYTF.

J is TRBJ2-1 and V is TRBV2; TRBD2 matches 11 bases. The CDR3 length is 13 residues. V shed 9 bases and J 3 bases; nucleotides not matched to a gene: 1. The germline V gene has CDR1 SNHLY and CDR2 FYNNEI. The CDR3 DNA is TGTGCCAGAGGGACTAGCGGCTACAATGAGCAGTTCTTC. Amino acids: CARGTSGYNEQFF.

V usage is TRBV19 and J usage is TRBJ2-1, with D unclear. The CDR3 contains 15 residues. V was pared by 3 bases and J by 0 bases, with 9 bases between. Germline loops: CDR1 LNHDA, CDR2 SQIVND (reference sequence). The CDR3 loop is CASSIRTGSYNEQFF. In DNA, the CDR3 is TGTGCCAGTAGTATCAGGACGGGCTCCTACAATGAGCAGTTCTTC.

The rearrangement links TRBV6-5 to TRBJ2-1; 7 positions match TRBD1. This CDR3 has 15 residues. Per germline, CDR1 MNHEY and CDR2 SVGAGI. V was clipped by 5 bases and J by 5 bases; unmatched bases: 9. The CDR3 DNA reads as TGTGCCAGCAGTATTCGACAGGGTGTCCACAATGAGCAGTTCTTC. This encodes CASSIRQGVHNEQFF.

J is TRBJ2-7 and V is TRBV5-4; possible D gene TRBD1, 5 bases. From germline, CDR1 is SGHNT and CDR2 YYREEE (reference sequence). The CDR3 has 12 amino acids. The V end lost 0 bases, the J end lost 9 bases, and 10 bases lay between the germline ends. The DNA of the CDR3 is TGTGCCAGCAGCTTGGACAGGTCTGGGCAGTACTTC. This sequence encodes CASSLDRSGQYF.

The CDR3, as DNA: TGTGCCAGCAGTTCACCACCGACAGGGGGCCTGCACGAGCAGTACTTC. This sequence encodes CASSSPPTGGLHEQYF. The chain is built from TRBV27 and TRBJ2-7; 10 nucleotides match TRBD1. J was trimmed by 5 bases and V by 4 bases; bases with no gene match: 11. The CDR3 contains 16 residues. Germline CDR1 reads MNHEY; CDR2 reads SMNVEV (reference sequence).

The rearrangement joins TRBV13 to TRBJ1-3; D ambiguous. V was trimmed by 4 bases and J by 0 bases, leaving 4 bases between them. Looked up from germline, CDR1 is PRHDT and CDR2 is FYEKMQ (reference sequence). The CDR3 has 13 amino acids. This CDR3 is CASSSYSGNTIYF. The CDR3, as DNA: TGTGCCAGCAGCTCATACTCTGGAAACACCATATATTTT.

The chain links TRBV6-5 to TRBJ1-2; a weak D match, TRBD1 (5 bases). V dropped 10 bases and J dropped 8 bases, with 17 bases sitting between them. From germline, CDR1 is MNHEY and CDR2 SVGAGI. CDR3 length: 12 amino acids. DNA of the CDR3: TGTGCCACCATAGGAGGGGTAGAGGGCTACACCTTC. It encodes CATIGGVEGYTF.

The chain is built from TRBV27 and TRBJ2-5; 12 nucleotides match TRBD2. V gave up 6 bases and J gave up 0 bases; unmatched junction bases: 5. Per the germline V gene, CDR1 is MNHEY and CDR2 is SMNVEV (reference sequence). This CDR3 has 16 residues. CDR3 coding DNA: TGTGCCAGCAGCCTAGCGGGAGGGTTGTACCAAGAGACCCAGTACTTC. It codes for CASSLAGGLYQETQYF.

The genes are TRBV29-1 and TRBJ2-1, with a tentative D call TRBD1 (5 bases). CDR1 SQVTM and CDR2 ANQGSEA come from the germline V gene. Trimming removed 4 bases from V and 0 bases from J, with 10 bases in between. This CDR3 has 14 residues. The chain's CDR3 is CSVGIQGSYNEQFF. The CDR3 DNA sequence: TGCAGCGTTGGGATCCAGGGCTCCTACAATGAGCAGTTCTTC.